Shown below are 12 T cell receptor beta chains from a single sample sequenced in a study of CD8 T cells in Susac syndrome. Random hexamers served to reverse transcribe about 0.5 to 1 ug RNA. TCRdb used MiXCR to reprocess the immunoSEQ multiplex PCR reads, holding one entry per CDR3 protein. The repertoire holds 150,000 to 200,000 distinct CDR3 sequences, 95% seen once, with 0.15% to 0.2% in the top ten. The sequencing input was CD8+ T cells from PBMCs. The receptors come from a human donor with multiple sclerosis.

The V call is TRBV11-2, the J call TRBJ1-1; D ambiguous. The CDR3 sequence is 12 residues long. Germline V gene lookup returns CDR1 SGHAT and CDR2 FQNNGV. Trimming removed 7 bases from V and 4 bases from J, with 10 bases in between. CDR3 sequence reads: CASILEGTEAFF. In DNA, the CDR3 is TGTGCCAGCATCCTAGAGGGCACTGAAGCTTTCTTT.

The V and J genes are TRBV25-1 and TRBJ2-1; TRBD1 matches at 7 bases. There are 13 residues in the CDR3. From germline, CDR1 is MGHDK and CDR2 SYGVNS. V was clipped by 4 bases and J by 8 bases; unmatched bases: 5. The CDR3, as DNA: TGTGCCAGCAGTGGACAGGGATGGCATGAGCAGTTCTTC. As protein: CASSGQGWHEQFF.

J is TRBJ2-7 and V is TRBV5-6; D is undetermined. The CDR3 consists of 13 residues. CDR1 and CDR2 from the germline V gene are SGHDT and YYEEEE. Trimming stripped 0 bases from V and 2 bases from J, with 6 bases between. The chain's CDR3 is CASSLVAAYEQYF. In DNA form, the CDR3 reads TGTGCCAGCAGCTTGGTGGCAGCCTACGAGCAGTACTTC.

CDR3 sequence reads: CASSSGPSPIEQYF. The CDR3 nucleotides are TGTGCCAGCAGCTCCGGGCCCAGCCCCATCGAGCAGTACTTC. This chain links TRBV27 with TRBJ2-7; no clear D. The CDR3 has 14 residues. Germline V lookup: CDR1 MNHEY, CDR2 SMNVEV (reference sequence). Trimming took off 6 bases at V and 6 bases at J, with 18 bases between the two ends.

This clonotype was found a few times. The genes are TRBV6-1 and TRBJ2-5, with D perhaps matching TRBD2 (6 bases). The V gene lost 10 bases and the J gene lost 4 bases, with 19 bases spanning the gap. Germline CDR1 reads MNHNS; CDR2 reads SASEGT. The CDR3 is 14 amino acids. CDR3 bases: TGTGCCACCCAGGAGCTAGCGATAGGAGAGACCCAGTACTTC. This encodes CATQELAIGETQYF.

V usage is TRBV20-1 and J usage is TRBJ1-2, with D perhaps TRBD1 (6 bases). V lost 0 bases to trimming and J lost 1 base, with 21 bases between them. Germline values: CDR1 DFQATT, CDR2 SNEGSKA (reference sequence). The CDR3 totals 18 residues. CDR3 sequence: CSARDPGSGAGVNYGYTF. For the CDR3, the DNA is TGCAGTGCTAGAGATCCCGGGTCAGGGGCAGGGGTTAACTATGGCTACACCTTC.

The chain carries TRBV28 and TRBJ2-7; 10 bases are shared with TRBD1. The CDR3 spans 12 residues. From germline, CDR1 is MDHEN and CDR2 SYDVKM. J lost 5 bases, V lost 11 bases, and 6 bases had no gene match. DNA of the CDR3: TGTGCCTCCTGGGACAGGGGCCACGAGCAGTACTTC. This translates into CASWDRGHEQYF.

CDR3 sequence (DNA): TGTGCTAGTGGTTTGGAGCGCGGGAGGGCCAAGGGAGACAATGAGCAGTTCTTC. Protein sequence: CASGLERGRAKGDNEQFF. The chain employs TRBV12-5 and TRBJ2-1; 9 nucleotides match TRBD2. This CDR3 region has 18 residues. In germline, CDR1 is LGHNT, CDR2 FRNRAP. Losses at the gene ends were 1 base for V and 5 bases for J; bases not matched to a gene: 12.

The V and J genes are TRBV20-1 and TRBJ2-3; either TRBD1 or TRBD2 may supply D (5 bases each). The CDR3 spans 15 residues. Germline assignment: CDR1 DFQATT and CDR2 SNEGSKA (reference sequence). Trimming took off 3 bases at V and 2 bases at J, with 15 bases between the two ends. CDR3 protein: CSASGDLLHTDTQYF. The CDR3 nucleotides read TGCAGTGCTAGTGGGGACCTTCTACACACAGATACGCAGTATTTT.

The rearrangement links TRBV27 to TRBJ1-2; no definite D call. Germline CDR1 is MNHEY and CDR2 is SMNVEV (reference sequence). V was clipped by 4 bases and J by 4 bases, with 10 bases between them. This CDR3 is built from 13 residues. The CDR3 is CASSSSYSYGYTF. The CDR3 region has the DNA TGTGCCAGCAGTTCCTCGTATTCCTATGGCTACACCTTC.

The genes are TRBV6-2 or TRBV6-3 and TRBJ1-5; D is unresolved. With 2 bases removed from V and 1 base from J, the gap between germline ends came to 6 bases. This CDR3 is 14 amino acids long. Germline V gene sequence: CDR1 MNHEY, CDR2 SVGEGT. The DNA for the CDR3 is TGTGCCAGCAGTTACAGCGGGAGCAATCAGCCCCAGCATTTT. This translates into CASSYSGSNQPQHF.

V usage is TRBV5-4 and J usage is TRBJ1-2, with D possibly being TRBD1 (5 bases). V gave up 6 bases and J gave up 4 bases, with 16 bases separating them. The CDR3 consists of 14 residues. Looked up from germline, CDR1 is SGHNT and CDR2 is YYREEE (reference sequence). The CDR3 region has the DNA TGTGCCAGCAAGGGACTCGGGGTTCCCTATGGCTACACCTTC. Amino acids: CASKGLGVPYGYTF. Drawing the rest from reference TRBV5-4 and TRBJ1-2, the complete variable domain is ETGVTQSPTHLIKTRGQQVTLRCSSQSGHNTVSWYQQALGQGPQFIFQYYREEENGRGNFPPRFSGLQFPNYSSELNVNALELDDSALYLCASKGLGVPYGYTFGSGTRLTVV.